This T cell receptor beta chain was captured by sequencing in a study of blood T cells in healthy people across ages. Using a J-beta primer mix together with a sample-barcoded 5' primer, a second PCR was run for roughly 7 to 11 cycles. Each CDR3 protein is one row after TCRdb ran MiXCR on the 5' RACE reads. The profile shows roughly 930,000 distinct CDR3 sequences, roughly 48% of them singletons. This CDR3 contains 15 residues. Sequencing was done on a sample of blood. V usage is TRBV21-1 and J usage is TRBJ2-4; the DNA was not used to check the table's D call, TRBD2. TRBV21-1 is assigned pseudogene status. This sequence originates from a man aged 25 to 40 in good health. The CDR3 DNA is TGTGCCAGCAGCGAAACCGGGAAGGGGAGGATTGAGCAGTACTTC. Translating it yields CASSETGKGRIEQYF.